These 3 T cell receptor beta chains were all obtained from the same sample, sequenced in a study of T cells in Graves' hyperthyroidism and ophthalmopathy. TCR beta CDR3 sequences were amplified from RNA transcripts. Using the HTBI primer set, a first-round RT-PCR was run on the TCR CDR3. Via MiXCR, TCRdb re-called the multiplex PCR reads, giving one row per CDR3 protein. The sample includes hundreds of thousands of distinct CDR3 sequences, around 20% of them seen just once. The sequencing sample was made of blood. All receptors derive from a man aged 30 to 45 with Graves' ophthalmopathy.

This clonotype was seen at least ten times. The rearrangement uses TRBV7-2 and TRBJ2-3; D is unclear. V shed 3 bases and J shed 1 base, with 8 bases lying between them. The germline gives CDR1 SGHTA, CDR2 FQGNSA. The CDR3 is 14 amino acids. CDR3 protein: CASSLRRGTDTQYF. In DNA, the CDR3 is TGTGCCAGCAGCTTGCGGAGAGGCACAGATACGCAGTATTTT.

This clonotype was found many times. The chain is built from TRBV20-1 and TRBJ2-7; unclear D gene. Trimming cost V 5 bases and J 0 bases, with 11 bases left between them. The CDR3 covers 13 residues. Germline V lookup: CDR1 DFQATT, CDR2 SNEGSKA (reference sequence). CDR3 sequence reads: CSAPGPSSYEQYF. The DNA of the CDR3 is TGCAGTGCTCCCGGACCGAGCTCCTACGAGCAGTACTTC.

At least ten counts were recorded for this clonotype. The V call is TRBV5-1, the J call TRBJ2-7; D call uncertain. Trimming pared 4 bases from V and 5 bases from J, leaving 10 bases between. CDR3 length equals 12 residues. CDR1 is SGHRS and CDR2 is YFSETQ in the germline V gene. CDR3 DNA sequence: TGCGCCAGCAGCCTAACTCCACACGAGCAGTACTTC. Protein product: CASSLTPHEQYF.